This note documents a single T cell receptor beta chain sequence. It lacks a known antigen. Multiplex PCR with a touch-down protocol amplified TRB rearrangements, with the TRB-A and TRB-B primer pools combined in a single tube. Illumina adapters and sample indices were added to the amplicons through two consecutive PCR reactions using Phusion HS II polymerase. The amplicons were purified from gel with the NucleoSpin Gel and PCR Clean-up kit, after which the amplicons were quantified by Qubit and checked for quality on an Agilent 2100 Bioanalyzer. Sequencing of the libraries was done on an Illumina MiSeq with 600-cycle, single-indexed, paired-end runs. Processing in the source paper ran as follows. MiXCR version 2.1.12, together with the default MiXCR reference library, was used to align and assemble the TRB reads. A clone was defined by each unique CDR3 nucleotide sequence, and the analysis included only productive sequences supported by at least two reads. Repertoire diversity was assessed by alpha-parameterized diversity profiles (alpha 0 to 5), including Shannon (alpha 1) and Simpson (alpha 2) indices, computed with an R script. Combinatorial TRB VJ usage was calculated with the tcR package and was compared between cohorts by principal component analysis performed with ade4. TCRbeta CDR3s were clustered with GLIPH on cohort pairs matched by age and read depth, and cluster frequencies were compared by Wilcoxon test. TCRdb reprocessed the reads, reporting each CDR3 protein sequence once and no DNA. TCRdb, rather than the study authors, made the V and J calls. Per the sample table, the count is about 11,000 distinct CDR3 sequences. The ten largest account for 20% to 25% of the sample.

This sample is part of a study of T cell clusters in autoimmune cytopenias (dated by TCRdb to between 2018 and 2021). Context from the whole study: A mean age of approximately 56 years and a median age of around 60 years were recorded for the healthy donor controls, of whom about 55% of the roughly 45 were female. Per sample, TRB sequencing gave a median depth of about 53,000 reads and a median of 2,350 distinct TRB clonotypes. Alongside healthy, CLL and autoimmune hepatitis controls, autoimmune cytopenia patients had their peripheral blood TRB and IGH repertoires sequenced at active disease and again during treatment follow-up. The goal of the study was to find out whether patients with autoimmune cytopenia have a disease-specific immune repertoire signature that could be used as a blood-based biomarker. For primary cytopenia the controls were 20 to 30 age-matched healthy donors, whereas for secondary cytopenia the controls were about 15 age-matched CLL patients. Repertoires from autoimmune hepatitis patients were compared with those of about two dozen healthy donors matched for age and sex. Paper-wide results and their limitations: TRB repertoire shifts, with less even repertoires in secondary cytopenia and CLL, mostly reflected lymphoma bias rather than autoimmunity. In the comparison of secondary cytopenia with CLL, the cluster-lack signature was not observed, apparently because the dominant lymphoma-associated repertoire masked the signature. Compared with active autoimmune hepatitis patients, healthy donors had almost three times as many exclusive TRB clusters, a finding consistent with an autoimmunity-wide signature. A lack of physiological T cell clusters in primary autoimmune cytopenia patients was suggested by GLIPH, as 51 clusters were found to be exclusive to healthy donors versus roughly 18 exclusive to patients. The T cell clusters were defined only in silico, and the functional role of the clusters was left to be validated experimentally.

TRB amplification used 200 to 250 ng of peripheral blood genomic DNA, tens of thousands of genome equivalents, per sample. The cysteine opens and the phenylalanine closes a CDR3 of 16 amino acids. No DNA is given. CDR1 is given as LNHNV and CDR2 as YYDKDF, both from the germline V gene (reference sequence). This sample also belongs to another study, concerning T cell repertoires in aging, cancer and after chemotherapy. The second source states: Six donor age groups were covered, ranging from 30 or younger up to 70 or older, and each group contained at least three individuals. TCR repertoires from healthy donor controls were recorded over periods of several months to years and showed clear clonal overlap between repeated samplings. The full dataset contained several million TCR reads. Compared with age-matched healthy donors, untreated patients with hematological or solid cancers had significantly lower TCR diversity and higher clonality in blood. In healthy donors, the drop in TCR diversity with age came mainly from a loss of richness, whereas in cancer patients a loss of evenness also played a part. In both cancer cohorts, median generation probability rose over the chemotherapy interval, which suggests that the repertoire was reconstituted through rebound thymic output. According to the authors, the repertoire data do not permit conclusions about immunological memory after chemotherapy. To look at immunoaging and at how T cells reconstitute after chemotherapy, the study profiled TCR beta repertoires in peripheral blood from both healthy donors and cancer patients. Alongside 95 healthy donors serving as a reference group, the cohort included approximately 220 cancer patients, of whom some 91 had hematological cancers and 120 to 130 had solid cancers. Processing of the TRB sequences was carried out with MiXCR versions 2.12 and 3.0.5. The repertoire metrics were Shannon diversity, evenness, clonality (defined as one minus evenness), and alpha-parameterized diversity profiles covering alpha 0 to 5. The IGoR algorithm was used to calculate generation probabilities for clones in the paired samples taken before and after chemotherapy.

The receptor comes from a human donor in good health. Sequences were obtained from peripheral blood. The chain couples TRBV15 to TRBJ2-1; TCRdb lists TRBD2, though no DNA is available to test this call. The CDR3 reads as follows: CATSRVGGGENNEQFF. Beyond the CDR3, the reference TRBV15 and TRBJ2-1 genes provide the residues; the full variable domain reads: DAMVIQNPRYQVTQFGKPVTLSCSQTLNHNVMYWYQQKSSQAPKLLFHYYDKDFNNEADTPDNFQSRRPNTSFCFLDIRSPGLGDTAMYLCATSRVGGGENNEQFFGPGTRLTVL.